One and the same sample provided the 23 T cell receptor beta chains below, sequenced in a study of spatial heterogeneity in lung cancer. Time point meaning: sample taken at primary tumor resection. Material for sequencing was whole RNA from tumor, nontumor lung or frozen PBMC, left unsorted. MiXCR, applied by TCRdb to the 5' RACE reads, yields one record per CDR3 protein. The sample yields approximately 92,000 distinct CDR3 sequences, roughly 12% seen once. The material was PBMCs, obtained at surgery. Source of these receptors: a male donor with early-stage non-small cell lung cancer.

This clonotype was observed a handful of times. The rearrangement uses TRBV6-6 and TRBJ1-1; a weak D match, TRBD1 (5 bases). Germline-derived CDR1 and CDR2 are MNHNY and SVGAGI (reference sequence). This CDR3 region has 14 residues. V was cut by 7 bases and J by 5 bases, with 17 bases left in between. The CDR3 DNA reads TGTGCCAGCAACTCTGGGGGGGTTCGTACTGAAGCTTTCTTT. Protein: CASNSGGVRTEAFF.

This clonotype was seen a handful of times. This chain joins TRBV10-1 and TRBJ2-3; D might be TRBD2 (6 bases). V lost 4 bases and J lost 5, with 10 bases in between. This CDR3 is built from 13 residues. Germline values: CDR1 WNHNN, CDR2 SYGVQD (reference sequence). CDR3: CASSGSGRDTQYF. CDR3 sequence (DNA): TGCGCCAGCAGTGGTAGCGGCCGAGATACGCAGTATTTT.

This clonotype was seen ten or more times. The chain recombines TRBV29-1 with TRBJ2-3, with D unresolved. Germline V lookup: CDR1 SQVTM, CDR2 ANQGSEA. This CDR3 has 12 amino acids. V was shortened by 4 bases and J by 5 bases, with 10 bases between the two germline ends. The CDR3 region is CSVAPGQDTQYF. The CDR3 DNA follows: TGCAGCGTTGCCCCGGGTCAAGATACGCAGTATTTT.

This clonotype came up a few times. The chain combines TRBV6-6 with TRBJ2-5; the D gene could be TRBD1 or TRBD2 (6 bases each). This CDR3 is built from 14 residues. CDR1 and CDR2 (germline): MNHNY, SVGAGI (reference sequence). Trimming stripped 6 bases from V and 1 base from J, with 12 bases between. CDR3 loop: CASSLRGAQETQYF. In nucleotides, the CDR3 is TGTGCCAGCAGCCTTAGGGGGGCCCAAGAGACCCAGTACTTC.

This clonotype was counted ten times or more. This rearrangement joins TRBV7-2 to TRBJ2-3, with D possibly being TRBD1 (6 bases). The V end was cut by 1 base, the J end by 7 bases, with 12 bases between. This CDR3 is 14 amino acids long. From germline, CDR1 is SGHTA and CDR2 FQGNSA. CDR3 sequence: CASSLDGGQYTQYF. The CDR3 nucleotides read TGTGCCAGCAGCTTAGATGGGGGCCAATATACGCAGTATTTT. Full variable domain (outside the CDR3, taken from reference TRBV7-2 and TRBJ2-3): GAGVSQSPSNKVTEKGKDVELRCDPISGHTALYWYRQSLGQGLEFLIYFQGNSAPDKSGLPSDRFSAERTGGSVSTLTIQRTQQEDSAVYLCASSLDGGQYTQYFGPGTRLTVL.

The genes are TRBV29-1 and TRBJ2-7, with 12 bases matching TRBD1. The CDR3 is made up of 13 amino acids. Germline CDR1 and CDR2: SQVTM and ANQGSEA. After removal of 6 bases from V and 6 bases from J, the junction contained 6 bases not matched to a gene. CDR3 loop: CSVAGQGASEQYF. For the CDR3, the DNA is TGCAGCGTCGCGGGACAGGGGGCTAGCGAGCAGTACTTC.

CDR3 residues: CASTNRDRTYNEQFF. CDR3 in DNA: TGTGCCAGCACTAACCGGGACAGGACCTACAATGAGCAGTTCTTC. The chain joins TRBV7-2 to TRBJ2-1; 8 nucleotides align to TRBD1. This CDR3 region has 15 residues. CDR1 is SGHTA and CDR2 is FQGNSA in the germline V gene. With 7 bases clipped from V and 2 bases from J, the junction kept 7 bases outside the gene matches. Based on the CDR3 plus reference TRBV7-2 and TRBJ2-1, the full variable domain is GAGVSQSPSNKVTEKGKDVELRCDPISGHTALYWYRQSLGQGLEFLIYFQGNSAPDKSGLPSDRFSAERTGGSVSTLTIQRTQQEDSAVYLCASTNRDRTYNEQFFGPGTRLTVL.

The chain uses TRBV4-1 and TRBJ1-4, with a weak D call TRBD1 (6 bases). From germline, CDR1 is MGHRA and CDR2 YSYEKL. V gave up 4 bases and J gave up 4 bases, with 10 bases separating them. This CDR3 spans 14 amino acids. CDR3 loop: CASSLQGFNEKLFF. CDR3 nucleotide sequence: TGCGCCAGCAGCCTACAGGGTTTTAATGAAAAACTGTTTTTT.

The V and J genes are TRBV14 and TRBJ2-5; D might be TRBD1 or TRBD2, each matching 5 bases. Trimming removed 4 bases from V and 1 base from J, with 10 bases in between. CDR3 length: 14 amino acids. Germline V gene lookup returns CDR1 SGHDN and CDR2 FVKESK. This chain's CDR3 is CASSRRDPQETQYF. CDR3 sequence (DNA): TGTGCCAGCAGCCGCAGGGACCCCCAAGAGACCCAGTACTTC. Variable domain in full (rest from reference TRBV14 and TRBJ2-5): EAGVTQFPSHSVIEKGQTVTLRCDPISGHDNLYWYRRVMGKEIKFLLHFVKESKQDESGMPNNRFLAERTGGTYSTLKVQPAELEDSGVYFCASSRRDPQETQYFGPGTRLLVL.

This clonotype has a count of ten or more. The rearrangement links TRBV28 to TRBJ2-1, with D unclear. Germline CDR1 and CDR2: MDHEN and SYDVKM. There are 11 residues in the CDR3. Trimming stripped 5 bases from V and 9 bases from J, with 8 bases between. DNA for the CDR3: TGTGCCAGCAGTCCCAAGAGTGAGCAGTTCTTC. It translates to CASSPKSEQFF. Drawing the rest from reference TRBV28 and TRBJ2-1, the complete variable domain is DVKVTQSSRYLVKRTGEKVFLECVQDMDHENMFWYRQDPGLGLRLIYFSYDVKMKEKGDIPEGYSVSREKKERFSLILESASTNQTSMYLCASSPKSEQFFGPGTRLTVL.

The rearrangement joins TRBV29-1 to TRBJ1-1; no firm D call. The CDR3 loop spans 13 amino acids. V was shortened by 4 bases and J by 1 base, with 10 bases between the two germline ends. From germline, CDR1 is SQVTM and CDR2 ANQGSEA. The CDR3 bases are TGCAGCGTTGTCCCCTCCTCGAACACTGAAGCTTTCTTT. Amino acid sequence: CSVVPSSNTEAFF.

This clonotype was picked up a small number of times. The chain has TRBV10-3 and TRBJ2-3; perhaps TRBD1 as D (6 bases). The CDR3 is 16 residues long. Germline loops: CDR1 ENHRY, CDR2 SYGVKD. The ends were cut back, 6 bases at V and 2 bases at J, with 18 bases in the middle. Here the CDR3 reads CAIRGNRGQTTDTQYF. In DNA form, the CDR3 reads TGTGCCATCAGAGGGAATAGGGGACAAACCACAGATACGCAGTATTTT.

This clonotype was seen at least ten times. The chain employs TRBV9 and TRBJ2-1, with D perhaps TRBD2 (6 bases). This CDR3 region has 15 residues. The V end lost 4 bases, the J end lost 7 bases, and 18 bases lay between the germline ends. Germline CDR1 reads SGDLS; CDR2 reads YYNGEE. The CDR3 sequence: CASSPEGGLWNEQFF. DNA for the CDR3: TGTGCCAGCAGCCCAGAGGGAGGCCTTTGGAATGAGCAGTTCTTC. The full variable domain, its missing parts supplied by reference TRBV9 and TRBJ2-1, is DSGVTQTPKHLITATGQRVTLRCSPRSGDLSVYWYQQSLDQGLQFLIQYYNGEERAKGNILERFSAQQFPDLHSELNLSSLELGDSALYFCASSPEGGLWNEQFFGPGTRLTVL.

This chain links TRBV5-1 with TRBJ2-7; D gene unclear. The CDR3 is 13 residues long. Germline lookup yields CDR1 SGHRS and CDR2 YFSETQ. The V gene lost 0 bases and the J gene lost 9 bases, with 13 bases spanning the gap. The CDR3 sequence is CASSLDWPRGQYF. The CDR3, as DNA: TGCGCCAGCAGCTTGGACTGGCCCCGTGGGCAGTACTTC.

A few counts support this clonotype. CDR3 sequence (DNA): TGTGCCAGCAGCTCCGGGACAGGGCTTCAAGAGACCCAGTACTTC. Its protein product is CASSSGTGLQETQYF. The rearrangement links TRBV5-4 to TRBJ2-5; TRBD1 agrees at 9 bases. This CDR3 is built from 15 residues. The germline V gene encodes CDR1 SGHNT and CDR2 YYREEE (reference sequence). J gave up 2 bases and V 3 bases, and 5 bases lay outside the gene matches.

The CDR3 DNA reads as TGTGCCAGCAGCCATGGGACCGGGGGGAGTACGACAGATACGCAGTATTTT. It yields the protein CASSHGTGGSTTDTQYF. The chain combines TRBV13 with TRBJ2-3, with 7 bases identical to TRBD2. The V segment lost 5 bases and the J segment 3 bases; nucleotides outside the gene matches: 14. The length of the CDR3 is 17 residues. Germline V gene sequence: CDR1 PRHDT, CDR2 FYEKMQ (reference sequence).

This clonotype turned up a few times. The chain is built from TRBV7-6 and TRBJ1-1; no clear D. This CDR3 region has 14 residues. Trimming took 4 bases from V and 0 from J, leaving 9 bases between them. Germline V CDR1 and CDR2: SGHVS, FNYEAQ. CDR3 region: CASSSRPMNTEAFF. The CDR3 region has the DNA TGTGCCAGCAGCTCCCGCCCTATGAACACTGAAGCTTTCTTT. Drawing the rest from reference TRBV7-6 and TRBJ1-1, the complete variable domain is GAGVSQSPRYKVTKRGQDVALRCDPISGHVSLYWYRQALGQGPEFLTYFNYEAQQDKSGLPNDRFSAERPEGSISTLTIQRTEQRDSAMYRCASSSRPMNTEAFFGQGTRLTVV.

In its sample, this clonotype was seen a few times. V usage is TRBV7-8 and J usage is TRBJ2-3, with D perhaps TRBD1 or TRBD2 (5 bases each). The V gene's germline CDR1 is SGHVS and CDR2 FQNEAQ. CDR3 length: 15 residues. V dropped 4 bases and J dropped 0 bases, with 11 bases sitting between them. The CDR3 nucleotides read TGTGCCAGCAGCTCTAGGGGACCTAGCACAGATACGCAGTATTTT. Protein product: CASSSRGPSTDTQYF.

This clonotype occurred a few times. The V gene is TRBV20-1, the J gene TRBJ2-3, with 7 bases identical to TRBD2. The germline V gene has CDR1 DFQATT and CDR2 SNEGSKA (reference sequence). V was clipped by 6 bases and J by 0 bases; unmatched bases: 9. The CDR3 runs to 15 residues. CDR3 loop: CSAITGLGSTDTQYF. CDR3 sequence (DNA): TGCAGTGCCATTACTGGACTAGGAAGCACAGATACGCAGTATTTT.

In this sample, this clonotype turned up many times. The chain links TRBV20-1 to TRBJ2-3; D not resolved. The ends were cut back, 2 bases at V and 0 bases at J, with 18 bases in the middle. The CDR3 has 17 amino acids. Per the germline V gene, CDR1 is DFQATT and CDR2 is SNEGSKA (reference sequence). The CDR3 DNA reads as TGCAGTGCTAGATCCCTTTCGAGAGCGATTAGCACAGATACGCAGTATTTT. It is translated as CSARSLSRAISTDTQYF.

The chain is built from TRBV27 and TRBJ2-1, with 7 bases fitting TRBD2. This CDR3 is 17 amino acids long. V lost 5 bases, J lost 9 bases, and 19 bases stayed unmatched. Germline CDR1 is MNHEY and CDR2 is SMNVEV (reference sequence). CDR3 DNA: TGTGCCAGCAGTCCCACACCCGGAATCGAGCGGGAAAGTGAGCAGTTCTTC. Translation gives CASSPTPGIERESEQFF.

In its sample, this clonotype was seen many times. The chain couples TRBV10-3 to TRBJ2-7, with D maybe TRBD2 (6 bases). Germline CDR1 is ENHRY and CDR2 is SYGVKD. The germline V and J ends were trimmed by 3 bases and 4 bases, with 16 bases remaining between them. This CDR3 comprises 15 residues. The CDR3 protein is CAISDTGVTSYEQYF. The DNA for the CDR3 is TGTGCCATCAGTGACACGGGGGTCACCTCATACGAGCAGTACTTC.

This clonotype showed up just a few times. The rearrangement links TRBV29-1 to TRBJ2-2; 7 bases match TRBD2. The CDR3 spans 13 residues. Germline V gene sequence: CDR1 SQVTM, CDR2 ANQGSEA. J lost 6 bases, V lost 4 bases, and 5 bases had no gene match. CDR3 sequence reads: CSVARSGAGELFF. The CDR3 DNA reads as TGCAGCGTTGCTAGGAGCGGGGCCGGGGAGCTGTTTTTT.